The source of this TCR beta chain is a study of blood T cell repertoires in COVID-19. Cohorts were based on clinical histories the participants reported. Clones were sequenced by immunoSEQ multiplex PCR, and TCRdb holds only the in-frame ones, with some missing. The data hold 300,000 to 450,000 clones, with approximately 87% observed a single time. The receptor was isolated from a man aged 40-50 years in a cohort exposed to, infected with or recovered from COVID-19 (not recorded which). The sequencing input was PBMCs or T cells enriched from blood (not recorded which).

In nucleotides, the CDR3 is TGTGCCAGCAGTACCGGGACAGGAATTAATTCACCCCTCCACTTT. Its protein product is CASSTGTGINSPLHF. The V call is TRBV2, the J call TRBJ1-6; 8 positions match TRBD1. The V and J ends lost 5 bases and 6 bases, in that order; junction bases with no gene match: 6. The length of the CDR3 is 15 residues. The V gene's germline CDR1 is SNHLY and CDR2 FYNNEI.